The 21 T cell receptor beta chains below come from one sample, sequenced in a study of technical replicates of blood from a few donors. Data came from immunoSEQ multiplex PCR; TCRdb stores just in-frame clones and leaves some out. The table has 72,000 or so clones, approximately 93% seen once. The sequenced sample consisted of T cells isolated from PBMCs. The receptors were gathered from a human donor in good health.

J is TRBJ1-3 and V is TRBV9, with TRBD1 matching over 8 bases. This CDR3 has 16 residues. The V gene's germline CDR1 is SGDLS and CDR2 YYNGEE. After removal of 3 bases from V and 2 bases from J, the junction contained 7 bases not matched to a gene. The CDR3 DNA follows: TGTGCCAGCAGCGCGGTTCCGACAGGGGCTGGAAACACCATATATTTT. It translates to CASSAVPTGAGNTIYF. Full variable domain (rest looked up from reference TRBV9 and TRBJ1-3): DSGVTQTPKHLITATGQRVTLRCSPRSGDLSVYWYQQSLDQGLQFLIQYYNGEERAKGNILERFSAQQFPDLHSELNLSSLELGDSALYFCASSAVPTGAGNTIYFGEGSWLTVV.

This clone is a singleton in its sample. The rearrangement links TRBV27 to TRBJ1-1; a possible D gene is TRBD1 (6 bases). Trimming removed 0 bases at V and 2 bases at J, with 10 bases between. The CDR3 has 15 amino acids. In germline, CDR1 is MNHEY, CDR2 SMNVEV (reference sequence). CDR3 DNA: TGTGCCAGCAGTTTATCTGCGGGGGCCAACACTGAAGCTTTCTTT. Translated: CASSLSAGANTEAFF.

V usage is TRBV19 and J usage is TRBJ2-5; perhaps TRBD2 as D (5 bases). The CDR3 is 14 amino acids. CDR1 LNHDA and CDR2 SQIVND come from the germline V gene (reference sequence). Between the trimmed V and J ends, which lost 8 bases and 5 bases, there was a span of 18 bases. CDR3 residues: CASAGQATVETQYF. DNA of the CDR3: TGTGCCAGTGCGGGCCAAGCCACTGTGGAGACCCAGTACTTC.

This clone appeared once. The V gene is TRBV6-6, the J gene TRBJ2-7; the D is unclear. Per germline, CDR1 MNHNY and CDR2 SVGAGI (reference sequence). Trimming took off 7 bases at V and 3 bases at J, with 16 bases between the two ends. The CDR3 runs to 14 residues. CDR3 sequence (DNA): TGTGCCAGCAAAGTAGGATCATCGGGCTACGAGCAGTACTTC. Translation gives CASKVGSSGYEQYF.

The V call is TRBV10-1, the J call TRBJ2-5; 9 nucleotides align to TRBD1. The CDR3 contains 15 residues. Germline CDR1 WNHNN, CDR2 SYGVQD (reference sequence). V was pared by 5 bases and J by 4 bases, with 8 bases of the junction left unmatched. In nucleotides, the CDR3 is TGCGCCAGCAGTATCCGGGACAGGGAGGGAGAGACCCAGTACTTC. The encoded protein is CASSIRDREGETQYF.

This sequence joins TRBV6-1 and TRBJ1-5; the D gene is possibly TRBD1 (6 bases). CDR3 length: 16 residues. The germline V and J ends were trimmed by 4 bases and 4 bases, with 17 bases remaining between them. The germline CDR1 and CDR2 sequences are MNHNS and SASEGT. CDR3 nucleotide sequence: TGTGCCAGCAGTGGATACCAGGGGTCTGCTAATCAGCCCCAGCATTTT. It translates to CASSGYQGSANQPQHF.

The chain has TRBV28 and TRBJ1-1; TRBD1 matches at 9 bases. V trimming: 7 bases; J trimming: 8 bases; junction bases outside the gene matches: 14. From germline, CDR1 is MDHEN and CDR2 SYDVKM. The CDR3 has 15 residues. The CDR3 loop reads CASILTGGAGSEAFF. As DNA, the CDR3 is TGTGCCAGCATCCTTACAGGGGGCGCGGGGTCGGAAGCTTTCTTT.

The DNA of the CDR3 is TGTGCCAGCAGCTTAGGAGGGAGGGTCGTGGAGACCCAGTACTTC. Encoded protein: CASSLGGRVVETQYF. This sequence joins TRBV5-4 and TRBJ2-5; 7 positions match TRBD2. CDR3 length equals 15 residues. V lost 2 bases, J lost 5 bases, and 9 bases stayed unmatched. Germline CDR1 and CDR2: SGHNT and YYREEE (reference sequence).

This chain uses TRBV18 with TRBJ2-1; D might be TRBD2 (5 bases). There are 17 residues in the CDR3. V was cut by 6 bases and J by 0 bases, with 18 bases left in between. Looked up from germline, CDR1 is KGHSH and CDR2 is LQKENI. CDR3 nucleotide sequence: TGTGCCAGCTCCCCGGGCGGGTCGGAGGTCTCCTACAATGAGCAGTTCTTC. Amino acid sequence: CASSPGGSEVSYNEQFF. The variable domain in full, with the rest retrieved from reference TRBV18 and TRBJ2-1, is NAGVMQNPRHLVRRRGQEARLRCSPMKGHSHVYWYRQLPEEGLKFMVYLQKENIIDESGMPKERFSAEFPKEGPSILRIQQVVRGDSAAYFCASSPGGSEVSYNEQFFGPGTRLTVL.

In its sample, this clone was seen once. This rearrangement joins TRBV5-4 to TRBJ2-1; 7 bases are a match to TRBD1. Per the germline V gene, CDR1 is SGHNT and CDR2 is YYREEE (reference sequence). The CDR3 spans 12 residues. V trimming: 2 bases; J trimming: 9 bases; junction bases outside the gene matches: 2. The CDR3 DNA reads TGTGCCAGCAGCTTTGGACAGGTTGAGCAGTTCTTC. Translating gives CASSFGQVEQFF.

The chain is built from TRBV14 and TRBJ2-7; D may be TRBD1 (6 bases). V lost 2 bases and J 0 bases, leaving 11 bases between the germline ends. Germline-derived CDR1 and CDR2 are SGHDN and FVKESK. The CDR3 extends over 15 amino acids. As DNA, the CDR3 is TGTGCCAGCAGCCAACCGGGACAAGCCTCCTACGAGCAGTACTTC. It is translated as CASSQPGQASYEQYF.

The rearrangement joins TRBV6-5 to TRBJ1-1, with unresolved D. The V end was cut by 2 bases, the J end by 6 bases, with 13 bases between. In germline, CDR1 is MNHEY, CDR2 SVGAGI. The length of the CDR3 is 14 residues. As DNA, the CDR3 is TGTGCCAGCAGTTACCTCGCCGGCACAGCTGAAGCTTTCTTT. Protein product: CASSYLAGTAEAFF.

The genes are TRBV19 and TRBJ2-7; a weak D match, TRBD1 (5 bases). CDR3 size: 15 residues. From germline, CDR1 is LNHDA and CDR2 SQIVND (reference sequence). Deletions cut 5 bases from V and 3 bases from J, with 17 bases between. The CDR3 sequence is CASSPHHDRNYEQYF. The CDR3 DNA reads TGTGCCAGTAGTCCCCACCACGACAGAAACTACGAGCAGTACTTC. Variable domain in full (rest from reference TRBV19 and TRBJ2-7): DGGITQSPKYLFRKEGQNVTLSCEQNLNHDAMYWYRQDPGQGLRLIYYSQIVNDFQKGDIAEGYSVSREKKESFPLTVTSAQKNPTAFYLCASSPHHDRNYEQYFGPGTRLTVT.

This chain joins TRBV6-6 and TRBJ2-7, with 14 positions matching TRBD2. V dropped 1 base and J dropped 3; count of bases not matched to a gene: 2. CDR1 and CDR2 (germline): MNHNY, SVGAGI (reference sequence). The CDR3 contains 16 residues. This CDR3 reads CASSYFGTSGSYEQYF. The DNA of the CDR3 is TGTGCCAGCAGTTACTTCGGGACTAGCGGGAGCTACGAGCAGTACTTC.

The genes are TRBV5-1 and TRBJ2-3, with 9 bases that match TRBD1. J was trimmed by 4 bases and V by 2 bases; bases with no gene match: 5. This CDR3 spans 15 amino acids. CDR1 and CDR2 (germline): SGHRS, YFSETQ. The CDR3 nucleotides are TGCGCCAGCAGCTTAGGACAGGGGCAATCAGATACGCAGTATTTT. Protein sequence: CASSLGQGQSDTQYF.

This chain joins TRBV6-4 and TRBJ2-3; D call uncertain. CDR3 length: 13 residues. From germline, CDR1 is MRHNA and CDR2 SNTAGT. V gave up 4 bases and J gave up 0 bases, with 5 bases separating them. The CDR3: CASSVESTDTQYF. Written as DNA, the CDR3 is TGTGCCAGCAGTGTGGAGAGCACAGATACGCAGTATTTT.

The chain has TRBV2 and TRBJ1-2; D gene ambiguous. V shed 4 bases and J shed 2 bases, with 8 bases lying between them. CDR3 length: 13 amino acids. Germline lookup yields CDR1 SNHLY and CDR2 FYNNEI. CDR3 DNA: TGTGCCAGCAGTGTAAGTGAGAACTATGGCTACACCTTC. It specifies CASSVSENYGYTF.

This chain uses TRBV4-3 with TRBJ1-3, with D unclear. The CDR3 has 16 residues. V lost 0 bases to trimming and J lost 2 bases, with 11 bases between them. The germline V gene encodes CDR1 LGHNA and CDR2 YSLEER. DNA for the CDR3: TGCGCCAGCAGCCAAGAGGCAAAGGAGCCTGGAAACACCATATATTTT. This encodes CASSQEAKEPGNTIYF.

The chain recombines TRBV11-2 with TRBJ2-3; tentatively, D is TRBD2 (6 bases). The V end was cut by 2 bases, the J end by 0 bases, with 12 bases between. Germline CDR1 is SGHAT and CDR2 is FQNNGV. The CDR3 runs 16 residues. CDR3 amino acids: CASSLISGTSTDTQYF. The CDR3 DNA reads TGTGCCAGCAGCTTAATATCCGGGACTAGCACAGATACGCAGTATTTT.

The V and J genes are TRBV30 and TRBJ2-4; 7 positions match TRBD1. V dropped 0 bases and J dropped 0; count of bases not matched to a gene: 11. The CDR3 is made up of 18 amino acids. Germline V gene lookup returns CDR1 GTSNPN and CDR2 SVGIG (reference sequence). CDR3 in DNA: TGTGCCTGGAGTGTACTCTGGTACACAGGGGTAGCCAAAAACATTCAGTACTTC. Translation: CAWSVLWYTGVAKNIQYF. Drawing the rest from reference TRBV30 and TRBJ2-4, the complete variable domain is SQTIHQWPATLVQPVGSPLSLECTVEGTSNPNLYWYRQAAGRGLQLLFYSVGIGQISSEVPQNLSASRPQDRQFILSSKKLLLSDSGFYLCAWSVLWYTGVAKNIQYFGAGTRLSVL.

The rearrangement uses TRBV11-3 and TRBJ2-1; tentatively, D is TRBD1 (6 bases). The germline V gene encodes CDR1 SGHNT and CDR2 YENEEA. Between the trimmed V and J ends, which lost 8 bases and 5 bases, there was a span of 13 bases. The CDR3 is made up of 13 amino acids. CDR3 DNA: TGTGCCAGCGCCAGGGGCGAAAACAATGAGCAGTTCTTC. Its translation is CASARGENNEQFF.